This T cell receptor beta chain was captured by sequencing in a study of response to subunit inactivated influenza vaccine (dated by TCRdb to about 2018). Context from the whole study: To follow how T cells responded to a trivalent subunit inactivated influenza vaccine, the researchers relied on deep quantitative profiling of the T cell receptor repertoire. Beyond this particular receptor, the publication reports: It was suggested by the authors that each seasonal influenza vaccination may recruit only a limited number of new T cells.

The cysteine opens and the phenylalanine closes a CDR3 of 15 amino acids. Left in the record is the CDR3 DNA by itself, 45 bases read in frame from the first base. The V and J ends are trimmed by 2 bases and 3 bases, leaving 11 bases between them. CDR1 SEHNR and CDR2 FQNEAQ are derived from the germline V gene (reference sequence). Preparation of the library involved RT-PCR. TCRdb lists the instrument as Illumina HiSeq 2500. TCRdb itself trimmed the public reads at Q25 with fastp, ran MiXCR and retained productive beta chains. Rows are combined by CDR3 protein, so each entry shows the most common genes and DNA. This sample has around 650,000 distinct CDR3 sequences in its table, and 15% to 19% of those were observed once. 11% of the sample is held by the ten biggest clonotypes. This clonotype showed up just a few times. Its antigen has not been determined. Base qualities were left out, and no much larger clone turns up one base away.

The material was PBMCs from blood, obtained less than 13 days after vaccination. The sequence derives from a man aged 50-59 years who received an inactivated influenza vaccine. Donor details come from another sample of the same person, matched by shared clones. This chain joins TRBV7-9 to TRBJ2-1, and TRBD1 may be the D gene, going by 6 matching bases. At the DNA level, the sequence is TGTGCCAGCAGCTTATACAGGGTAGACTACAATGAGCAGTTCTTC. Translated, this gives CASSLYRVDYNEQFF.